This TCR beta chain was documented in a study of naive and memory T cell subsets. Germline V CDR1 and CDR2: SQVTM, ANQGSEA. CDR3 size: 12 residues. With 5 bases removed from V and 3 bases from J, the gap between germline ends came to 11 bases. Only a few counts were recorded for this clonotype. Treatment described: skin biopsy from PPD injection site in Mantoux-positive individual. A UMI-containing oligonucleotide was joined by 3' ligation to the TCR cDNA template. Ligated cDNA underwent four rounds of PCR with nested alpha and beta constant region primers and SP2. TCRdb independently ran MiXCR on the UMI-ligation and nested PCR reads; one entry per CDR3 protein. The sample contains about 24,000 distinct CDR3 sequences, approximately 5.7% of which appear only once.

The sample here was skin, taken from a tuberculin skin test site. This chain joins TRBV29-1 and TRBJ2-7, with D maybe TRBD2 (6 bases). This TCR was sampled from an adult in good health. This CDR3 reads CSVIGAGYEQYF. The CDR3 DNA reads as TGCAGCGTTATTGGAGCGGGCTACGAGCAGTACTTC.